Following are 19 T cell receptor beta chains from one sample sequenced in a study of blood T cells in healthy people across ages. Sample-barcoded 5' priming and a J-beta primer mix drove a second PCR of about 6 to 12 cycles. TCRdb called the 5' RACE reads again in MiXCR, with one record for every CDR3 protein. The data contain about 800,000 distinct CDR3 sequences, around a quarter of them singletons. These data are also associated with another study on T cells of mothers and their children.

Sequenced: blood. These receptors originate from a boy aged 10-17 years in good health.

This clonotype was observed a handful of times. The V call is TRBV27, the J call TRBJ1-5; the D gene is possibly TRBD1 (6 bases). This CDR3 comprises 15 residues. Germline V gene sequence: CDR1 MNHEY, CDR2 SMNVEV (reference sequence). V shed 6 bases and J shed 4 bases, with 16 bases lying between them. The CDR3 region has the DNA TGTGCCAGCAGGAACACGGGGGCTAGAAATCAGCCCCAGCATTTT. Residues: CASRNTGARNQPQHF.

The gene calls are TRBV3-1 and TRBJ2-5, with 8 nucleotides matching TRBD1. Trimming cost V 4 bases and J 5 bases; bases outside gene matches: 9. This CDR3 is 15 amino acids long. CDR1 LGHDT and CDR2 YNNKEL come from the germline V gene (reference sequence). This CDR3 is CASSPPGQAGETQYF. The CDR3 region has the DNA TGTGCCAGCAGCCCGCCGGGACAGGCTGGGGAGACCCAGTACTTC.

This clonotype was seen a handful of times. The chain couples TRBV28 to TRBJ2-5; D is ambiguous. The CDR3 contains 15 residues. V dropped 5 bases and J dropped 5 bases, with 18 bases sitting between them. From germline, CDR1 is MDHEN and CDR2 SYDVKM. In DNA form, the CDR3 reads TGTGCCAGCAGTGTGCCGACTCTTTCGAGGGAGACCCAGTACTTC. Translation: CASSVPTLSRETQYF. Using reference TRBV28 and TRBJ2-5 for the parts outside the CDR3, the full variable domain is DVKVTQSSRYLVKRTGEKVFLECVQDMDHENMFWYRQDPGLGLRLIYFSYDVKMKEKGDIPEGYSVSREKKERFSLILESASTNQTSMYLCASSVPTLSRETQYFGPGTRLLVL.

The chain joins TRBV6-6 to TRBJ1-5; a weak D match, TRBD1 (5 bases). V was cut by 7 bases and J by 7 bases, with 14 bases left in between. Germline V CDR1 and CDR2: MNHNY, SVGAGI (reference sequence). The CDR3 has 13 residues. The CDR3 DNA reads TGTGCCAGCAAAGAGCGGGGCGGGCAGCCCCAGCATTTT. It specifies CASKERGGQPQHF.

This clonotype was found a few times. The chain's CDR3 is CASSLRVQGRQGVWEKLFF. DNA for the CDR3: TGTGCCAGCAGTTTGCGCGTTCAAGGGCGACAGGGGGTTTGGGAAAAACTGTTTTTT. V usage is TRBV28 and J usage is TRBJ1-4, with TRBD1 matching over 9 bases. After removal of 3 bases from V and 8 bases from J, the junction contained 19 bases not matched to a gene. The CDR3 is 19 amino acids. The V gene's germline CDR1 is MDHEN and CDR2 SYDVKM.

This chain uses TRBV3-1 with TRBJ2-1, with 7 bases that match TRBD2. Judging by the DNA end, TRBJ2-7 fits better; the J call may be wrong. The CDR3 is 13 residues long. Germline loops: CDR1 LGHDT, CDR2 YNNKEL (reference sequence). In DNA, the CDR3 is TGTGCCAGCAGCCCCAGGGACTACGGCGAGCAGTACTTC. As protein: CASSPRDYGEQYF.

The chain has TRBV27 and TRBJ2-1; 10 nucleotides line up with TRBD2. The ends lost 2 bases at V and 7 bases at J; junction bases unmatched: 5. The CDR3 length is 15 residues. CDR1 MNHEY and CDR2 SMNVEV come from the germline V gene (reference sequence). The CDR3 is CASSLRAGGVNEQFF. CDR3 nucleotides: TGTGCCAGCAGTTTACGAGCGGGAGGGGTGAATGAGCAGTTCTTC.

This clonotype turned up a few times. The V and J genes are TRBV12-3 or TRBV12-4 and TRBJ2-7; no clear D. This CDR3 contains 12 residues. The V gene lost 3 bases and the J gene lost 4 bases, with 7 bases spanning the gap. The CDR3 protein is CASSLKLYEQYF. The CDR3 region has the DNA TGTGCCAGCAGTTTGAAATTGTACGAGCAGTACTTC.

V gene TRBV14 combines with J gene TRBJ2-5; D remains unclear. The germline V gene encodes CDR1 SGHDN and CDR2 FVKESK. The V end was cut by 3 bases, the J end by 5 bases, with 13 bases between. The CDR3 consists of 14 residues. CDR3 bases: TGTGCCAGCAGCCATGATCTGAACGGGGAGACCCAGTACTTC. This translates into CASSHDLNGETQYF.

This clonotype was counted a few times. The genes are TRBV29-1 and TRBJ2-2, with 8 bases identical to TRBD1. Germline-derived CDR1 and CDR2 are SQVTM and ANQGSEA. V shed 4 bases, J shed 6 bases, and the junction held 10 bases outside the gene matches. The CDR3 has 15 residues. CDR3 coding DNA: TGCAGCGTTGGATCGCTGACAGGGGCCGCCGGGGAGCTGTTTTTT. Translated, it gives CSVGSLTGAAGELFF.

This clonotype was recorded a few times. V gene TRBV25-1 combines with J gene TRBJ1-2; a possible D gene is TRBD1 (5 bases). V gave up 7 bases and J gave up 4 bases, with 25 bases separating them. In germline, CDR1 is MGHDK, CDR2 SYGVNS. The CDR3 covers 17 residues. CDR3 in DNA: TGTGCCAGCATCCCCACGGGGACTACCCTCGTTGCCTATGGCTACACCTTC. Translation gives CASIPTGTTLVAYGYTF.

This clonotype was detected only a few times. CDR3 DNA: TGTGCCATCAGTGTCCTAGCGGAAAACACCGGGGAGCTGTTTTTT. Translation gives CAISVLAENTGELFF. This chain joins TRBV10-3 and TRBJ2-2; TRBD2 agrees at 7 bases. Trimming took 4 bases from V and 2 from J; bases not matched to a gene: 4. CDR1 and CDR2 from the germline V gene are ENHRY and SYGVKD. The CDR3 consists of 15 residues.

The chain's CDR3 is CASSVEPDTQYF. CDR3 DNA sequence: TGTGCCAGCAGCGTAGAGCCAGATACGCAGTATTTT. This chain uses TRBV9 with TRBJ2-3; D gene ambiguous. The CDR3 is 12 amino acids. CDR1 SGDLS and CDR2 YYNGEE come from the germline V gene. The V and J ends lost 0 bases and 4 bases respectively, with 3 bases between them.

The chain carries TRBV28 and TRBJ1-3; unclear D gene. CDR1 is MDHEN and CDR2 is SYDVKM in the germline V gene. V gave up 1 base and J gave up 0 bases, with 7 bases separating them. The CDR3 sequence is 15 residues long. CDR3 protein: CASSLFPDSGNTIYF. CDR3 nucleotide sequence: TGTGCCAGCAGTTTATTTCCAGACTCTGGAAACACCATATATTTT.

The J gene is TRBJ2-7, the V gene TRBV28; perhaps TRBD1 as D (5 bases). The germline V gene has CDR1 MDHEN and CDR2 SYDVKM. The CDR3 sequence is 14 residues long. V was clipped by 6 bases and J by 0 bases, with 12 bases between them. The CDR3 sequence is CASSRRERSYEQYF. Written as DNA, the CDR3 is TGTGCCAGCAGCCGCAGGGAACGCTCCTACGAGCAGTACTTC.

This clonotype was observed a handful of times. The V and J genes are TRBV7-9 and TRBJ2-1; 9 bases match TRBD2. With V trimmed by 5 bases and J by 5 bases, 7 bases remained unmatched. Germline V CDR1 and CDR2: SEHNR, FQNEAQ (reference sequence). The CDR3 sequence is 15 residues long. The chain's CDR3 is CASSRLAGEDNEQFF. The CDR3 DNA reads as TGTGCCAGCAGCCGTTTAGCGGGAGAGGACAATGAGCAGTTCTTC.

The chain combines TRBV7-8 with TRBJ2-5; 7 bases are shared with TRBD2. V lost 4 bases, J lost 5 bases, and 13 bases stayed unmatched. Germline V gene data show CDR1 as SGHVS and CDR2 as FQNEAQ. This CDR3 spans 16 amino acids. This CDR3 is CASSSPWVAGRETQYF. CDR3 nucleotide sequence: TGTGCCAGCAGCTCCCCGTGGGTAGCGGGTCGGGAGACCCAGTACTTC.

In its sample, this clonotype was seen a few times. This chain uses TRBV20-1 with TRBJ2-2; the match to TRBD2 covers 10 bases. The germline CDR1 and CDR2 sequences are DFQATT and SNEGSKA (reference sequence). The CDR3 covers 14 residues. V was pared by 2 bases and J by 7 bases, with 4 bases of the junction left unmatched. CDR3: CSARPSGSIGELFF. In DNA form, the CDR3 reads TGCAGTGCTAGACCTAGCGGGAGCATCGGGGAGCTGTTTTTT.

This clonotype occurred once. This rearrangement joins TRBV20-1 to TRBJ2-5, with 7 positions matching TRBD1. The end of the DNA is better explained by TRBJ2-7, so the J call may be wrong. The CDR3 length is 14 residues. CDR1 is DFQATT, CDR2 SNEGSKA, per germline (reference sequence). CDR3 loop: CSAPTGKTYYEQYF. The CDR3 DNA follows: TGCAGTGCCCCGACAGGGAAGACCTACTACGAGCAGTACTTC.